The source of this TCR beta chain is a study of T cell repertoires in cytomegalovirus infection. Study-level background: Used in the study were CMV epitopes, some recently identified and HLA-C-restricted, others well-studied and HLA-B-restricted. Public TCR beta signatures were indicative of both CMV infection and a matching HLA type.

Study-wide results and caveats: The cumulative frequency of public TCR beta families distinguished individuals who carried CMV together with the relevant HLA. CMV-specific HLA-C-restricted TCR beta clonotypes dominated the ex vivo response.

Regarding this clonotype: Its specificity is unknown.

The CDR3 covers 17 residues. Germline V gene data show CDR1 as DFQATT and CDR2 as SNEGSKA (reference sequence). V lost 5 bases and J lost 4; bases outside the gene matches: 11. MiXCR, applied by TCRdb to the reads, yields one record per CDR3 protein. The sample records 300,000 or so distinct CDR3 sequences, 20% to 25% being singletons. Material: cultured PBMCs, obtained from culture after CMV antigen stimulation. The receptor comes from a human donor in good health (CMV status not recorded). Some clones in this sample may be carry-over from other donors' samples. This chain connects TRBV20-1 to TRBJ2-1; 13 bases match TRBD2. The CDR3 DNA sequence: TGCAGTGCTGGAAGACTAGCGGGAGGCGCCGATTACAATGAGCAGTTCTTC. It yields the protein CSAGRLAGGADYNEQFF.